The rows below give T cell receptor beta chains drawn from one sample of a study of shared clonotypes between healthy human individuals. The assay was immunoSEQ multiplex PCR, and TCRdb's table has in-frame clones only and misses some. The data show just over 2,000,000 clones, 85% to 95% seen once. Input material: naive CD4+ T cells sorted from blood. These receptors were collected from a man in his late teens or twenties in good health. The CDR3 runs from the conserved cysteine through the conserved F or W. The order of the fields is J gene, D gene, clone size, V gene, CDR3 DNA, CDR3 protein. A D gene is named only where the DNA matches it firmly. Only part of the rows carry a size: once, few, many, or a class if the clone is expanded.

TRBJ1-2,TRBD1,-,TRBV28,TGTGCCAGCAGGGGACAGGGGACCTATGGCTACACCTTC,CASRGQGTYGYTF
TRBJ2-7,-,once,TRBV18,TGTGCCAGCTCACCAGGAGGGTTTCGCGAGCAGTACTTC,CASSPGGFREQYF
TRBJ1-2,-,-,TRBV20-1,TGCAGTGCTACGGAGGGCTACACCTTC,CSATEGYTF
TRBJ2-7,TRBD2,-,TRBV7-2,TGTGCCAGCAGCTTAGAGGCGGGAGAGGCCTACGAGCAGTACTTC,CASSLEAGEAYEQYF
TRBJ2-3,TRBD1,few,TRBV10-3,TGTGCCATCAGGGGACAGGATTTTACAGATACGCAGTATTTT,CAIRGQDFTDTQYF
TRBJ2-7,TRBD1,-,TRBV4-3,TGCGCCAGCAGCCAAGCGATTTCACAGGGGTCCTTCTACGAGCAGTACTTC,CASSQAISQGSFYEQYF
TRBJ1-6,TRBD1,-,TRBV7-2,TGTGCCAGCAGCTTAGCCAGGGGGCAAGGTCCTGCCTATAATTCACCCCTCCACTTT,CASSLARGQGPAYNSPLHF
TRBJ1-4,TRBD1,-,TRBV27,TGTGCCAGCAGTTTAGGGGCGGGACAGGGGCGTGAAAAACTGTTTTTT,CASSLGAGQGREKLFF
TRBJ1-4,TRBD1,-,TRBV7-9,TGTGCCAGCAGCCAACCCCGGGACAGAGATGAAAAACTGTTTTTT,CASSQPRDRDEKLFF
TRBJ2-2,-,-,TRBV5-1,TGCGCCAGCAGCCCCCAGCAGGCCGGGGAGCTGTTTTTT,CASSPQQAGELFF
TRBJ2-1,TRBD2,-,TRBV7-6,TGTGCCAGCAGCTTCACCGGGACTATTCCGCTCGAGCAGTTCTTC,CASSFTGTIPLEQFF
TRBJ1-2,TRBD1,-,TRBV29-1,TGCAGCGTTGAAGCCGTCCGAGGGGGCGATGGCTACACCTTC,CSVEAVRGGDGYTF
TRBJ1-5,-,-,TRBV6-1,TGTGCCAGCAGTGAAATTCAGCCCCAGCATTTT,CASSEIQPQHF
TRBJ1-2,TRBD1,-,TRBV29-1,TGCAGCGTCGATATCATCGGGACAGGGTTTGAGAACTATGGCTACACCTTC,CSVDIIGTGFENYGYTF
TRBJ1-6,-,-,TRBV4-3,TGCGCCAGCAGCCGCCACCCATCCCTTCGGGATTCACCCCTCCACTTT,CASSRHPSLRDSPLHF